This T cell receptor beta chain was identified during a study of T cells expressing NK-cell markers. The overall study: HCMV serostatus: seven of eight sequenced donors positive, one negative. Findings and limits, study-wide: Four of the donors also had these clonotypes leading their CD3+CD56-NKG2C+ fraction.

Germline lookup yields CDR1 SQVTM and CDR2 ANQGSEA. CDR3 length: 16 amino acids. Template switching by 5'RACE with UMIs generated the TCR beta cDNA. From the 5' RACE reads, TCRdb lists one entry per CDR3 protein and no DNA. Its clone listing holds about 260,000 distinct CDR3 sequences. Notes on this clonotype: Its antigen is still unknown.

This clonotype was sampled from a man aged 18 to 30 in good health. The sample taken for sequencing was blood T cells: a sorted CD56 or NKG2C T cell subset, CD4+ or CD8+ T cells, or bulk PBMC T cells (not recorded which). V gene TRBV29-1 combines with J gene TRBJ2-1; TCRdb's D gene call, TRBD2, goes unchecked for lack of DNA. The CDR3: CSVPTSGSGSYNEQFF.